This TCR beta chain was obtained from a study of T cells after yellow fever vaccination. V dropped 5 bases and J dropped 9 bases, with 19 bases sitting between them. The V gene's germline CDR1 is SGHTA and CDR2 FQGNSA. The CDR3 sequence is 14 residues long. TCRdb recomputed calls from the 5' RACE reads with MiXCR, one row per CDR3 protein. The repertoire consists of around 530,000 distinct CDR3 sequences, with roughly 17% occurring once and the leading ten covering about 18%. This clonotype was sampled from a man aged 18 to 29 who received the YFV17D yellow fever vaccine. The genes are TRBV7-2 and TRBJ1-2; D gene ambiguous. Here the sequenced sample was PBMCs, taken 5 days after the first yellow fever vaccination. This CDR3 reads CASSRRELSFRYTF. In DNA, the CDR3 is TGTGCCAGCAGCCGAAGAGAACTGTCGTTTCGCTACACCTTC.